The 16 T cell receptor beta chains below come from one sample, sequenced in a study of regulatory T cells in long-lasting Graves disease. Arm-PCR of CDR3 regions and iRepertoire HTBI primers were the basis on which TCR beta libraries were built. A single record per CDR3 protein comes from TCRdb applying MiXCR to the multiplex PCR reads. Found here are around 250,000 distinct CDR3 sequences, more than 15% of them singletons; the top ten hold approximately 14%. Time point described: newly diagnosed GD, antithyroid drugs for less than 3 months. There was RNA extracted from PBMCs, and the TCR library was made from it. These data also featured in a second study, about T cells in Graves' hyperthyroidism and ophthalmopathy.

The sequenced sample was peripheral blood mononuclear cells (PBMCs), obtained at new diagnosis, from a patient treated with antithyroid drugs. The source of these receptors is a woman younger than 45 with Graves disease.

In its sample, this clonotype was seen many times. The chain recombines TRBV20-1 with TRBJ2-1; possibly TRBD1 for D (5 bases). The CDR3 extends over 12 amino acids. Trimming left V 5 bases short and J 6 bases short, with 11 bases between. Per the germline V gene, CDR1 is DFQATT and CDR2 is SNEGSKA (reference sequence). The CDR3 region is CSAARTSNEQFF. The CDR3 nucleotides read TGCAGTGCTGCCCGGACAAGCAATGAGCAGTTCTTC.

This clonotype was counted many times. The chain employs TRBV2 and TRBJ2-3, with 7 positions matching TRBD2. With 3 bases clipped from V and 1 base from J, the junction kept 7 bases outside the gene matches. Germline CDR1 is SNHLY and CDR2 is FYNNEI. CDR3 length equals 16 residues. Here the CDR3 reads CASSDLAAYRTDTQYF. CDR3 DNA: TGTGCCAGCAGTGACCTAGCGGCCTACCGCACAGATACGCAGTATTTT.

This clonotype was detected ten times or more. The V call is TRBV9, the J call TRBJ2-1; D may correspond to TRBD1 or TRBD2 (6 bases each). Between the trimmed V and J ends, which lost 3 bases and 0 bases, there was a span of 13 bases. From germline, CDR1 is SGDLS and CDR2 YYNGEE. The CDR3 is made up of 16 amino acids. This CDR3 is CASSENGGGSYNEQFF. The CDR3 DNA reads as TGTGCCAGCAGCGAAAACGGGGGCGGCTCCTACAATGAGCAGTTCTTC.

The sample holds many counts of this clonotype. The rearrangement joins TRBV6-1 to TRBJ1-2, with a possible D match to TRBD1 (6 bases). This CDR3 has 13 residues. The germline CDR1 and CDR2 sequences are MNHNS and SASEGT. V was clipped by 8 bases and J by 4 bases, with 14 bases between them. The CDR3 DNA reads as TGTGCCAGCCACGGGGGGCGCGGCTATGGCTACACCTTC. The encoded protein is CASHGGRGYGYTF.

The CDR3: CSARGGSGGNEQFF. The CDR3 DNA is TGCAGTGCTAGAGGGGGTAGCGGCGGCAATGAGCAGTTCTTC. The chain joins TRBV20-1 to TRBJ2-1; a possible D gene is TRBD2 (6 bases). This CDR3 contains 14 residues. Trimming stripped 1 base from V and 6 bases from J, with 13 bases between. CDR1 and CDR2 from the germline V gene are DFQATT and SNEGSKA (reference sequence).

A remark on this clonotype: Being one base from a much bigger clone, this may be a read error. The V call is TRBV3-1, the J call TRBJ1-5; no clear D. CDR3 length: 13 residues. Germline-derived CDR1 and CDR2 are LGHDT and YNNKEL (reference sequence). V dropped 4 bases and J dropped 7 bases, with 11 bases sitting between them. This CDR3 reads CASSPGSGQPQHF. The CDR3 region has the DNA TGTGCCAGCAGCCCCGGGTCTGGGCAGCCCCAGCATTTT.

This clonotype occurred many times. The chain is built from TRBV7-2 and TRBJ2-2; TRBD2 aligns across 8 bases. V trimming: 8 bases; J trimming: 0 bases; junction bases outside the gene matches: 2. The CDR3 contains 14 residues. The germline V gene has CDR1 SGHTA and CDR2 FQGNSA. The CDR3 coding sequence is TGTGCCAGCGCGGGGGGACCGAACACCGGGGAGCTGTTTTTT. Residues: CASAGGPNTGELFF.

This clonotype was recorded at least ten times. The chain employs TRBV24-1 and TRBJ2-7, with D possibly being TRBD1 (6 bases). Trimming pared 2 bases from V and 5 bases from J, leaving 12 bases between. CDR1 is KGHDR, CDR2 SFDVKD, per germline. The CDR3 runs 14 residues. As DNA, the CDR3 is TGTGCCACCAGTGATTCAGCCTACAGGGACGAGCAGTACTTC. Amino acid sequence: CATSDSAYRDEQYF.

This clonotype was detected ten times or more. The chain recombines TRBV20-1 with TRBJ2-5; D is ambiguous. The CDR3 covers 12 residues. The germline V gene encodes CDR1 DFQATT and CDR2 SNEGSKA (reference sequence). V was shortened by 4 bases and J by 0 bases, with 6 bases between the two germline ends. CDR3 amino acids: CSATPNQETQYF. In nucleotides, the CDR3 is TGCAGTGCTACCCCTAACCAAGAGACCCAGTACTTC.

This chain links TRBV27 with TRBJ1-2; 8 nucleotides agree with TRBD1. This CDR3 contains 16 residues. In germline, CDR1 is MNHEY, CDR2 SMNVEV (reference sequence). The V segment lost 6 bases and the J segment 5 bases; nucleotides outside the gene matches: 14. The CDR3 sequence is CASRSSNRGVGYGYTF. The CDR3 coding sequence is TGTGCCAGCAGATCTTCGAACAGGGGGGTAGGGTATGGCTACACCTTC.

This clonotype was picked up many times. This chain joins TRBV6-5 and TRBJ1-1; D may be TRBD1 (5 bases). Germline V CDR1 and CDR2: MNHEY, SVGAGI. The V gene lost 4 bases and the J gene lost 8 bases, with 17 bases spanning the gap. CDR3 length: 14 amino acids. The CDR3: CASSSLGRSNEAFF. The CDR3 DNA follows: TGTGCCAGCAGTTCACTGGGACGGTCTAACGAAGCTTTCTTT.

The CDR3 is CASSPLASGGAADTQYF. DNA for the CDR3: TGTGCCAGCTCACCACTGGCTAGCGGGGGGGCCGCGGATACGCAGTATTTT. The chain employs TRBV18 and TRBJ2-3, with 12 nucleotides matching TRBD2. The trim removed 1 base at V and 6 bases at J, leaving 8 bases unmatched. Germline V lookup: CDR1 KGHSH, CDR2 LQKENI. The CDR3 extends over 17 amino acids.

This clonotype was recorded many times. The chain joins TRBV10-3 to TRBJ2-3, with a possible D match to TRBD2 (6 bases). Germline CDR1 and CDR2: ENHRY and SYGVKD. The length of the CDR3 is 14 residues. The germline V and J ends were trimmed by 4 bases and 4 bases, with 12 bases remaining between them. The DNA for the CDR3 is TGTGCCATCAGTGGTGGACCGGGGGCAGATACGCAGTATTTT. Protein product: CAISGGPGADTQYF.

This clonotype appeared many times. The chain has TRBV20-1 and TRBJ1-1; 8 bases are a match to TRBD1. This CDR3 region has 12 residues. The trim removed 6 bases at V and 7 bases at J, leaving 7 bases unmatched. Germline CDR1 and CDR2: DFQATT and SNEGSKA (reference sequence). The CDR3, as DNA: TGCAGTGCCCATAGTGACAGGGGTGAAGCTTTCTTT. Translation gives CSAHSDRGEAFF.

This clonotype was recorded once. It may be a read error: a sequence one base away is much more abundant. The V and J genes are TRBV3-1 and TRBJ2-5, with 11 bases matching TRBD2. The DNA end favors TRBJ2-1, so the J call may be wrong. The V gene's germline CDR1 is LGHDT and CDR2 YNNKEL (reference sequence). The CDR3 sequence is 17 residues long. The CDR3 DNA is TGTGCCAGCAGCCAAGATCTAGCGGGGGGTCAAGGGAATGAGCAGTTCTTC. Residues: CASSQDLAGGQGNEQFF.

This clonotype was observed at least ten times. The rearrangement links TRBV2 to TRBJ1-4; TRBD1 matches at 8 bases. J lost 5 bases, V lost 3 bases, and 8 bases had no gene match. Germline V CDR1 and CDR2: SNHLY, FYNNEI. This CDR3 spans 16 amino acids. In DNA form, the CDR3 reads TGTGCCAGCAGTGATTCCGGACAGGGCTGGAATGAAAAACTGTTTTTT. Translating gives CASSDSGQGWNEKLFF.